The 2 T cell receptor beta chains below were found in one sample sequenced in a study of blood T cell repertoires in COVID-19. Some clones are missing from TCRdb's copy, which holds only in-frame ones; the method was immunoSEQ multiplex PCR. This table has 340,000 or so clones, roughly 87% appearing once. Specimen: peripheral blood. The receptors shown here come from a man between 50 and 59 years old with active or convalescent COVID-19.

The chain employs TRBV6-5 and TRBJ2-5; 10 bases fit TRBD2. The CDR3 is 16 amino acids. J gave up 4 bases and V 2 bases, and 7 bases lay outside the gene matches. Looked up from germline, CDR1 is MNHEY and CDR2 is SVGAGI. The CDR3 coding sequence is TGTGCCAGCAGTTACGGGAGCGGGGGGGCGCGAGAGACCCAGTACTTC. Its protein is CASSYGSGGARETQYF.

V and J are TRBV28 and TRBJ1-1; D is unclear. V was trimmed by 4 bases and J by 4 bases, leaving 13 bases between them. The CDR3 loop spans 14 amino acids. Looked up from germline, CDR1 is MDHEN and CDR2 is SYDVKM. CDR3 nucleotides: TGTGCCAGCAGTTCCCTCGGTCGATTCACTGAAGCTTTCTTT. Protein: CASSSLGRFTEAFF.